The 10 T cell receptor beta chains below all came from one sample that was sequenced in a study of blood T cell repertoires in COVID-19. TCRdb keeps only in-frame clones here, not all; method: immunoSEQ multiplex PCR. The sample has around 93,000 clones, about 90% seen once. Sequencing used peripheral blood. The receptors come from a man between 18 and 35 years old with COVID-19, enrolled during active disease.

V is TRBV4-2 and J is TRBJ2-7; the D gene is possibly TRBD1 (6 bases). Germline assignment: CDR1 LGHNA and CDR2 YNFKEQ. Trimming took 4 bases from V and 7 from J, leaving 17 bases between them. The CDR3 runs 14 residues. This chain's CDR3 is CASSPEPGVEEQYF. CDR3 nucleotides: TGTGCCAGCAGCCCGGAACCAGGGGTCGAGGAGCAGTACTTC.

This clone appeared once. V gene TRBV19 combines with J gene TRBJ2-7, with TRBD2 identical over 7 bases. The CDR3 is made up of 14 amino acids. Trimming took 5 bases from V and 3 from J; bases not matched to a gene: 7. CDR1 LNHDA and CDR2 SQIVND come from the germline V gene (reference sequence). CDR3 DNA sequence: TGTGCCAGTAGTCCGCAGGGAGGGCTCTACGAGCAGTACTTC. Translation gives CASSPQGGLYEQYF.

This chain joins TRBV2 and TRBJ1-5; 10 bases line up with TRBD1. This CDR3 has 14 amino acids. Germline assignment: CDR1 SNHLY and CDR2 FYNNEI. With 6 bases clipped from V and 5 bases from J, the junction kept 4 bases outside the gene matches. The CDR3 DNA reads as TGTGCCAGCAGGGGGGACAGGGGCTATCAGCCCCAGCATTTT. It yields the protein CASRGDRGYQPQHF.

The gene calls are TRBV19 and TRBJ1-5; D might be TRBD1 (5 bases). Trimming shortened V by 4 bases and J by 3 bases, and 7 bases separated the two germline ends. The CDR3 sequence is 13 residues long. Germline values: CDR1 LNHDA, CDR2 SQIVND (reference sequence). The CDR3: CASSTGSNQPQHF. For the CDR3, the DNA is TGTGCCAGTAGTACAGGGTCCAATCAGCCCCAGCATTTT.

V usage is TRBV11-2 and J usage is TRBJ1-2; TRBD1 matches at 8 bases. J gave up 4 bases and V 5 bases, and 9 bases lay outside the gene matches. The germline gives CDR1 SGHAT, CDR2 FQNNGV. The CDR3 spans 15 residues. The DNA for the CDR3 is TGTGCCAGCAGCGTTACCGATCAGGGGGCCTATGGCTACACCTTC. Its protein is CASSVTDQGAYGYTF.

The chain recombines TRBV5-1 with TRBJ1-2; D is perhaps TRBD1 (5 bases). The CDR3 is made up of 14 amino acids. Trimming left V 4 bases short and J 6 bases short, with 16 bases between. Germline CDR1 and CDR2: SGHRS and YFSETQ. Here the CDR3 reads CASSGVRGGNGYTF. The CDR3 nucleotides read TGCGCCAGCAGCGGGGTACGGGGCGGGAATGGCTACACCTTC.

This clone was seen more than once but under ten times. V gene TRBV28 combines with J gene TRBJ2-2; 10 bases match TRBD2. Germline V gene sequence: CDR1 MDHEN, CDR2 SYDVKM. V shed 3 bases, J shed 6 bases, and the junction held 7 bases outside the gene matches. CDR3 length: 16 amino acids. CDR3 protein: CASSFPGLAGAGELFF. The CDR3 DNA reads as TGTGCCAGCAGTTTTCCCGGGCTAGCGGGAGCCGGGGAGCTGTTTTTT.

V and J are TRBV14 and TRBJ2-3; 7 bases line up with TRBD1. Germline CDR1 reads SGHDN; CDR2 reads FVKESK. The length of the CDR3 is 15 residues. V gave up 3 bases and J gave up 2 bases; unmatched junction bases: 5. CDR3 sequence reads: CASSHWGQITDTQYF. The CDR3 DNA sequence: TGTGCCAGCAGCCACTGGGGACAGATCACAGATACGCAGTATTTT.

The V gene is TRBV7-9, the J gene TRBJ2-2; D unclear. Deletions cut 5 bases from V and 3 bases from J, with 19 bases between. This CDR3 is built from 17 residues. Germline CDR1 SEHNR, CDR2 FQNEAQ (reference sequence). The CDR3 DNA reads as TGTGCCAGCAGCCCCCGGGTCCCCGCCGCCGACACCGGGGAGCTGTTTTTT. Encoded protein: CASSPRVPAADTGELFF.

The chain employs TRBV6-5 and TRBJ2-7, with D uncertain. The CDR3 contains 10 residues. Germline V gene data show CDR1 as MNHEY and CDR2 as SVGAGI. Trimming removed 8 bases at V and 3 bases at J, with 5 bases between. CDR3 amino acids: CASGHYEQYF. The CDR3 nucleotides read TGTGCCAGCGGGCACTACGAGCAGTACTTC.